This T cell receptor (beta chain) was identified in a study of Graves' ophthalmopathy and Graves' hyperthyroidism. Study-level points and caveats: The model's prediction of ophthalmopathy progression had 70.59% sensitivity and around 78% specificity. Among expanded thyroid clonotypes above 0.001 frequency, most also occurred in blood.

This clonotype was seen ten or more times. Its matching antigen is unknown. The junction departs from germline at one end; a sequencing error may be responsible. Germline V lookup: CDR1 MNHNS, CDR2 SASEGT. The CDR3 covers 15 residues. RNA transcripts were the template, and TCR beta CDR3 regions were amplified from them. Scientists carried out first-round RT-PCR using HTBI primers and then a second-round multiplex PCR. Each CDR3 protein gets one entry after TCRdb re-called the multiplex PCR reads with MiXCR. This table has approximately 410,000 distinct CDR3 sequences, 15% to 17% appearing once. In this cohort, patients with other autoimmune diseases, uncontrolled infections, pregnancy or lactation were excluded.

This chain uses TRBV6-1 with TRBJ1-5; D gene unclear. This receptor was obtained from a woman aged 18 to 35 with stable Graves' hyperthyroidism. The material sequenced was peripheral blood. This CDR3 is CASSEGPGVGQPQHF. CDR3 in DNA: TGTGCCAGCAGCGAAGGACCAGGAGTTGGACAGCCCCAGCATTTT.